This T cell receptor beta chain emerged from a study of T cells after yellow fever vaccination. TCRdb recomputed calls from the 5' RACE reads with MiXCR, one row per CDR3 protein. Of more than 95,000 distinct CDR3 sequences in the sample, roughly 15% were seen once. From germline, CDR1 is DFQATT and CDR2 SNEGSKA (reference sequence). This CDR3 comprises 18 residues. Trimming took off 4 bases at V and 5 bases at J, with 27 bases between the two ends. The chain uses TRBV20-1 and TRBJ2-1; no clear D. The receptor comes from a man aged 18 to 29 who received the YFV17D yellow fever vaccine. This material consisted of CD8+ T cells sorted from PBMCs, taken 5 days after the yellow fever booster vaccination. The CDR3 loop reads CSATLNRRSGARDNEQFF. CDR3 sequence (DNA): TGCAGTGCTACATTGAACCGCCGCAGTGGTGCTCGCGACAATGAGCAGTTCTTC.